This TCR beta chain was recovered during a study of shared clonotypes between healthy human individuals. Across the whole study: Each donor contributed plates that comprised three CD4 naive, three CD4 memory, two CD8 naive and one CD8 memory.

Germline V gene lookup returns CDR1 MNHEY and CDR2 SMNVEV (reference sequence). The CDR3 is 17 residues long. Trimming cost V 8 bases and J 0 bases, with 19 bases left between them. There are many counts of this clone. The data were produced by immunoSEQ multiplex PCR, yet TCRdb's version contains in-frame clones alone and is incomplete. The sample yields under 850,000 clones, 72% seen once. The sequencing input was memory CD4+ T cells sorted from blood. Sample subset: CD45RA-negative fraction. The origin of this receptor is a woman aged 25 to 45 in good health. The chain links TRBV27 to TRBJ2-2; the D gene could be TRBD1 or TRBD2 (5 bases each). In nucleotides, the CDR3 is TGTGCCAGCGGGACCGGGATTTTACCCGCGAACACCGGGGAGCTGTTTTTT. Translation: CASGTGILPANTGELFF.